One sample yielded the 8 T cell receptor beta chains listed below, sequenced in a study of cytomegalovirus exposure and HLA in healthy donors. PCR employed 60 Vbeta and 13 Jbeta primers. Profiled with immunoSEQ multiplex PCR; TCRdb holds only in-frame clones, not every one. The data show roughly 200,000 clones, around 75% seen once. The source material was PBMCs. The source of these receptors is a male donor in good health and CMV-seronegative.

The chain employs TRBV5-4 and TRBJ2-5; 8 bases fit TRBD2. The CDR3 contains 14 residues. Trimming at V came to 2 bases and at J to 2 bases, leaving 2 bases not matched to a gene. Per germline, CDR1 SGHNT and CDR2 YYREEE (reference sequence). CDR3: CASSLGTSQETQYF. CDR3 bases: TGTGCCAGCAGCTTAGGGACTAGTCAAGAGACCCAGTACTTC. Drawing the rest from reference TRBV5-4 and TRBJ2-5, the complete variable domain is ETGVTQSPTHLIKTRGQQVTLRCSSQSGHNTVSWYQQALGQGPQFIFQYYREEENGRGNFPPRFSGLQFPNYSSELNVNALELDDSALYLCASSLGTSQETQYFGPGTRLLVL.

This sequence joins TRBV25-1 and TRBJ1-4, with a weak D call TRBD1 (6 bases). CDR3 length equals 15 residues. Germline V gene data show CDR1 as MGHDK and CDR2 as SYGVNS. Trimming took off 4 bases at V and 7 bases at J, with 16 bases between the two ends. The CDR3 nucleotides are TGTGCCAGCAGTGTATCCGGGACAAGAAGTGAAAAACTGTTTTTT. Translating it yields CASSVSGTRSEKLFF.

This clone occurred a few times. The same CDR3 also results from other DNA sequences found in this sample. The DNA of the CDR3 is TGTGCCAGCAGTCGCGACAGGGGGAACACTGAAGCTTTCTTT. It yields the protein CASSRDRGNTEAFF. V is TRBV6-5 and J is TRBJ1-1; 8 nucleotides line up with TRBD1. V gave up 5 bases and J gave up 1 base; unmatched junction bases: 3. The germline CDR1 and CDR2 sequences are MNHEY and SVGAGI. The CDR3 has 14 residues.

The CDR3 loop reads CASETGTTIYNEQFF. The CDR3 DNA sequence: TGTGCCAGCGAAACCGGGACTACAATTTACAATGAGCAGTTCTTC. The gene calls are TRBV28 and TRBJ2-1; 7 positions match TRBD2. CDR1 is MDHEN, CDR2 SYDVKM, per germline. V lost 8 bases to trimming and J lost 4 bases; unmatched junction nucleotides: 11. This CDR3 has 15 residues.

CDR3 sequence reads: CASSTTANTEAFF. The CDR3 DNA reads as TGTGCCAGTAGTACGACAGCGAACACTGAAGCTTTCTTT. The chain employs TRBV19 and TRBJ1-1, with D perhaps TRBD1 (5 bases). The V and J ends lost 4 bases and 1 base respectively, with 7 bases between them. Germline V lookup: CDR1 LNHDA, CDR2 SQIVND (reference sequence). This CDR3 is built from 13 residues.

As concerns this clone: Distinct nucleotide sequences in the sample also encode this CDR3. The chain has TRBV19 and TRBJ1-2, with 9 bases aligning to TRBD1. The V gene end was trimmed by 4 bases and the J gene end by 4 bases; junction bases not matched to a gene: 7. Germline CDR1 reads LNHDA; CDR2 reads SQIVND (reference sequence). This CDR3 contains 15 residues. This CDR3 reads CASSTPGQGTYGYTF. CDR3 in DNA: TGTGCCAGTAGTACGCCGGGACAGGGAACCTATGGCTACACCTTC.

The gene calls are TRBV14 and TRBJ2-3, with D perhaps TRBD2 (5 bases). Trimming left V 1 base short and J 3 bases short, with 14 bases between. The CDR3 covers 16 residues. Germline CDR1 and CDR2: SGHDN and FVKESK. This CDR3 reads CASSQGLRVLTDTQYF. CDR3 nucleotide sequence: TGTGCCAGCAGCCAAGGGTTGAGGGTTCTTACAGATACGCAGTATTTT. Combining the CDR3 with reference TRBV14 and TRBJ2-3 gives the whole variable domain EAGVTQFPSHSVIEKGQTVTLRCDPISGHDNLYWYRRVMGKEIKFLLHFVKESKQDESGMPNNRFLAERTGGTYSTLKVQPAELEDSGVYFCASSQGLRVLTDTQYFGPGTRLTVL.

The rearrangement uses TRBV5-1 and TRBJ1-4, with 7 positions matching TRBD1. The CDR3 runs 16 residues. The ends lost 4 bases at V and 8 bases at J; junction bases unmatched: 14. Germline lookup yields CDR1 SGHRS and CDR2 YFSETQ. CDR3 coding DNA: TGCGCCAGCAGCCCGCCAGAGGGGGCTGGTGGAGAAAAACTGTTTTTT. Protein product: CASSPPEGAGGEKLFF.